The clone carrying this T cell receptor (beta chain) was seen many times. The data were obtained in a study of T cell repertoires in cytomegalovirus infection. Germline-derived CDR1 and CDR2 are SGHAT and FQNNGV. The CDR3 has 12 residues. The V gene lost 8 bases and the J gene lost 4 bases, with 9 bases spanning the gap. TCRdb fed the reads into MiXCR, producing one record per CDR3 protein. The sample holds tens of thousands of distinct CDR3 sequences, around 3.8% seen once. This TCR was sampled from a human donor in good health (CMV status not recorded). Some clones in this sample may be carry-over from other donors' samples. Sequencing input: PBMCs. J is TRBJ1-3 and V is TRBV11-2; D ambiguous. CDR3 sequence reads: CASQLTGNTIYF. DNA for the CDR3: TGTGCCAGCCAACTTACGGGAAACACCATATATTTT.